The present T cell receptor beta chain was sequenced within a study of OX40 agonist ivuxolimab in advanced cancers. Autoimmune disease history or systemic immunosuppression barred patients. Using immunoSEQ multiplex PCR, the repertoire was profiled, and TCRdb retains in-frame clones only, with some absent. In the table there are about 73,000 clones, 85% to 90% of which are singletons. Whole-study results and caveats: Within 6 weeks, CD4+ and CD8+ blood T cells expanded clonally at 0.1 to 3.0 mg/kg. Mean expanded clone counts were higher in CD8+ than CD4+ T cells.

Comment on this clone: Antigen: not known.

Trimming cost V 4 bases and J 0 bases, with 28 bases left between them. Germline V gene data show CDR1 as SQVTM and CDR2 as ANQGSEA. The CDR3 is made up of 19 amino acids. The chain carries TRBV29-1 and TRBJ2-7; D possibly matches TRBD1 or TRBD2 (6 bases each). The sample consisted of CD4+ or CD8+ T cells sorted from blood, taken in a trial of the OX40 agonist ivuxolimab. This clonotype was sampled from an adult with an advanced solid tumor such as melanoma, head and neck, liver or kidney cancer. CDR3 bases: TGCAGCGTTGGTCAACCTTCTGGGGGGCCTAGCTCCAACTCCTACGAGCAGTACTTC. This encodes CSVGQPSGGPSSNSYEQYF.